A single sample is the source of the 8 T cell receptor beta chains below, sequenced in a study of naive and memory T cell subsets. An equimolar mix of two oligonucleotides served as the beta constant-region primer for TRBC1 and TRBC2. The ligated cDNA underwent four PCR rounds using SP2 and nested alpha and beta constant-region primers. Via MiXCR, TCRdb re-called the UMI-ligation and nested PCR reads, giving one row per CDR3 protein. Altogether around 93,000 distinct CDR3 sequences are present, approximately 11% being singletons, with the ten largest covering 0.13%. No cognate antigen is known for these TCRs. The study, taken as a whole, reports: A few larger clonotypes appeared in naive repertoires, especially CD8, possibly memory cells re-expressing CD45RA.

The sequenced sample consisted of naive CD4+ T cells from blood. The source is a human donor in good health.

V gene TRBV10-3 combines with J gene TRBJ2-7, with D perhaps matching TRBD2 (6 bases). This CDR3 contains 15 residues. Germline V lookup: CDR1 ENHRY, CDR2 SYGVKD. Trimming removed 6 bases from V and 1 base from J, with 16 bases in between. This CDR3 reads CAIRWGDGPSYEQYF. The CDR3 DNA follows: TGTGCCATCAGATGGGGGGACGGGCCATCCTACGAGCAGTACTTC.

This clonotype was recorded a few times. This sequence joins TRBV20-1 and TRBJ1-5, with D perhaps TRBD1 (6 bases). CDR3 length: 14 residues. Germline CDR1 reads DFQATT; CDR2 reads SNEGSKA (reference sequence). V was trimmed by 6 bases and J by 2 bases, leaving 14 bases between them. The DNA for the CDR3 is TGCAGTGCGTTACAGGGATTGGGCAATCAGCCCCAGCATTTT. Its translation: CSALQGLGNQPQHF.

V is TRBV7-2 and J is TRBJ1-1; TRBD1 matches at 9 bases. V dropped 1 base and J dropped 1; count of bases not matched to a gene: 7. CDR1 and CDR2 from the germline V gene are SGHTA and FQGNSA. This CDR3 spans 17 amino acids. CDR3 nucleotide sequence: TGTGCCAGCAGCTTAGACTCAACGGGACAGGGGAACACTGAAGCTTTCTTT. As protein: CASSLDSTGQGNTEAFF.

This clonotype has ten or more counts. This sequence joins TRBV20-1 and TRBJ2-7; tentatively, D is TRBD1 (6 bases). Per the germline V gene, CDR1 is DFQATT and CDR2 is SNEGSKA (reference sequence). The CDR3 spans 14 residues. Trimming cost V 0 bases and J 6 bases, with 15 bases left between them. CDR3 loop: CSARDVRGVIEQYF. CDR3 in DNA: TGCAGTGCTAGAGATGTCAGGGGTGTGATCGAGCAGTACTTC.

This clonotype was counted ten times or more. This rearrangement joins TRBV12-3 or TRBV12-4 to TRBJ2-5; D is undetermined. Deletions cut 3 bases from V and 5 bases from J, with 10 bases between. CDR3 length equals 13 residues. CDR3 in amino acids: CASSFADRETQYF. DNA of the CDR3: TGTGCCAGCAGTTTCGCGGACCGGGAGACCCAGTACTTC.

This chain connects TRBV24-1 to TRBJ2-1; 7 bases are shared with TRBD1. The CDR3 contains 14 residues. Germline CDR1 reads KGHDR; CDR2 reads SFDVKD. The junction had 2 bases not matched to a gene; V was cut back by 0 bases and J by 7 bases. This CDR3 reads CATSDLSRGNEQFF. In nucleotides, the CDR3 is TGTGCCACCAGTGATTTGAGCAGGGGGAATGAGCAGTTCTTC.

This clonotype was recorded at least ten times. This chain joins TRBV21-1 and TRBJ2-7. TRBV21-1 has pseudogene status. The CDR3 extends over 11 amino acids. The CDR3: CASSKVYEQYF. CDR3 DNA sequence: TGTGCCAGCAGCAAAGTGTACGAGCAGTACTTC.

The chain recombines TRBV2 with TRBJ2-3; no reliable D call. Germline CDR1 and CDR2: SNHLY and FYNNEI. V was shortened by 6 bases and J by 0 bases, with 16 bases between the two germline ends. The CDR3 consists of 16 residues. CDR3: CASRKFSGVSTDTQYF. CDR3 DNA: TGTGCCAGCAGGAAGTTCTCGGGCGTAAGCACAGATACGCAGTATTTT.